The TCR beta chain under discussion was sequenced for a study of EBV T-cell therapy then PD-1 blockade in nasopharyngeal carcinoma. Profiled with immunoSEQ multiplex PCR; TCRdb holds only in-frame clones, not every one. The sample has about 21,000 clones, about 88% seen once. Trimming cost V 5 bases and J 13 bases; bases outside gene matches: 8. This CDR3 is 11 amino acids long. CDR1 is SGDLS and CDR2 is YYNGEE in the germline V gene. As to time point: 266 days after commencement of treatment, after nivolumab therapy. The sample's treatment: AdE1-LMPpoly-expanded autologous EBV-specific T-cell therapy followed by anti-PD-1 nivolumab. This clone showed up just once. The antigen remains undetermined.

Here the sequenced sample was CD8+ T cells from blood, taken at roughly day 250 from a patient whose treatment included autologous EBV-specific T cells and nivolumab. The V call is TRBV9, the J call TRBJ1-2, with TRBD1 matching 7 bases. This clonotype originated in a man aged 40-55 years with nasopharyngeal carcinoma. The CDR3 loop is CASRDREYLTF. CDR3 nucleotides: TGTGCCAGCAGAGACAGGGAATACCTCACCTTC.